One and the same sample provided the 32 T cell receptor beta chains below, sequenced in a study of response to subunit inactivated influenza vaccine (dated by TCRdb to between 2018 and 2020). The method was RT-PCR. The sequencer listed for this sample is Illumina HiSeq 2500. TCRdb trimmed public reads at Q25 via fastp, called clones via MiXCR and kept in-frame beta chains. When rows share a CDR3 protein, they turn into one entry using the most common DNA and genes. Across this sample there are 800,000 to 1,000,000 distinct CDR3 sequences, with about 20% seen only once. Of the sample, about a tenth is held by the ten largest clones. The sample here was PBMCs from blood, taken more than 4 days after vaccination. The origin of the receptors is a man in his forties or fifties who received an inactivated influenza vaccine. Donor details come from another sample of the same person, matched by shared clones.

The rearrangement joins TRBV4-3 to TRBJ2-7; 13 bases agree with TRBD2. Germline lookup yields CDR1 LGHNA and CDR2 YSLEER. J gave up 4 bases and V 4 bases, and 4 bases lay outside the gene matches. The CDR3 is made up of 15 amino acids. This CDR3 is CASSLGLAGEYEQYF. The CDR3 nucleotides are TGCGCCAGCAGCCTCGGACTAGCGGGAGAATACGAGCAGTACTTC.

At least ten counts were recorded for this clonotype. The chain uses TRBV9 and TRBJ2-5, with D possibly called TRBD1 or TRBD2 (5 bases each). The CDR3 sequence is 15 residues long. CDR1 is SGDLS, CDR2 YYNGEE, per germline. V was pared by 0 bases and J by 6 bases, with 15 bases between. DNA for the CDR3: TGTGCCAGCAGCGTAGGAGGGGAGTCCGGGAAGACCCAGTACTTC. Amino acids: CASSVGGESGKTQYF.

Turning to this clonotype: The germline gene is not matched at one end of the junction; a read error may be the cause. V usage is TRBV7-9 and J usage is TRBJ1-2; D is unclear. Germline lookup yields CDR1 SEHNR and CDR2 FQNEAQ (reference sequence). The CDR3 spans 12 residues. In nucleotides, the CDR3 is TGTGCCAGCAGATTAGACACCTATGGCTACACCTTC. It is translated as CASRLDTYGYTF.

The J gene is TRBJ1-5, the V gene TRBV24-1; 9 bases fit TRBD1. Losses at the gene ends were 5 bases for V and 5 bases for J; bases not matched to a gene: 15. CDR1 and CDR2 (germline): KGHDR, SFDVKD. This CDR3 comprises 18 residues. The CDR3 here is CATSGAGQGVGTDQPQHF. The CDR3, as DNA: TGTGCCACCAGTGGGGCGGGACAGGGAGTCGGCACAGATCAGCCCCAGCATTTT.

J is TRBJ2-4 and V is TRBV20-1, with unresolved D. The CDR3 is 15 residues long. V lost 1 base to trimming and J lost 0 bases, with 10 bases between them. Germline assignment: CDR1 DFQATT and CDR2 SNEGSKA (reference sequence). The CDR3 DNA reads TGCAGTGCTAGAGGGATGGAGCTAGCCAAAAACATTCAGTACTTC. Its protein product is CSARGMELAKNIQYF.

This clonotype has ten or more counts. This rearrangement joins TRBV5-6 to TRBJ1-1; D might be TRBD1 (6 bases). The V gene lost 2 bases and the J gene lost 5 bases, with 13 bases spanning the gap. CDR3 length: 14 amino acids. Germline V lookup: CDR1 SGHDT, CDR2 YYEEEE. The CDR3 spells CASSLTGQGTEAFF. DNA for the CDR3: TGTGCCAGCAGCTTAACAGGGCAGGGAACTGAAGCTTTCTTT.

This clonotype was seen a handful of times. The CDR3 DNA sequence: TGTGCCAGCAGCTTGGGGCAACAGGCGTACAATGAGCAGTTCTTC. This gives the protein CASSLGQQAYNEQFF. This chain connects TRBV7-2 to TRBJ2-1; tentatively, D is TRBD1 (5 bases). Per germline, CDR1 SGHTA and CDR2 FQGNSA. CDR3 size: 15 residues. V lost 3 bases, J lost 4 bases, and 13 bases lay in between.

The chain recombines TRBV20-1 with TRBJ1-2; a possible D gene is TRBD1 (5 bases). This CDR3 comprises 14 residues. Germline CDR1 DFQATT, CDR2 SNEGSKA (reference sequence). Between the trimmed V and J ends, which lost 5 bases and 4 bases, there was a span of 17 bases. The CDR3 loop is CSAHRRERAYGYTF. CDR3 bases: TGCAGTGCTCACCGCAGGGAGAGAGCCTATGGCTACACCTTC.

The chain joins TRBV24-1 to TRBJ2-5; the D is unclear. Between the trimmed V and J ends, which lost 2 bases and 5 bases, there was a span of 8 bases. Germline CDR1 is KGHDR and CDR2 is SFDVKD. The CDR3 contains 13 residues. Written as DNA, the CDR3 is TGTGCCACCAGTGATTCTCAAATTGAGACCCAGTACTTC. This encodes CATSDSQIETQYF.

This clonotype was detected only a few times. V is TRBV5-1 and J is TRBJ2-7; no definite D call. The CDR3 extends over 16 amino acids. Per germline, CDR1 SGHRS and CDR2 YFSETQ. Trimming left V 0 bases short and J 1 base short, with 14 bases between. The DNA for the CDR3 is TGCGCCAGCAGCTTGGACCCCCGGGCCGTGTCCTACGAGCAGTACTTC. Translating gives CASSLDPRAVSYEQYF.

The V and J genes are TRBV6-1 and TRBJ1-2, with D possibly TRBD1 on 5 matching bases. The CDR3 covers 13 residues. Trimming stripped 6 bases from V and 4 bases from J, with 12 bases between. Per the germline V gene, CDR1 is MNHNS and CDR2 is SASEGT. CDR3: CASRQTGAYGYTF. In nucleotides, the CDR3 is TGTGCCAGCAGACAGACCGGGGCCTATGGCTACACCTTC.

This clonotype turned up a few times. The rearrangement joins TRBV13 to TRBJ1-1, with a weak D call TRBD1 (5 bases). The CDR3 loop spans 14 amino acids. Germline CDR1 reads PRHDT; CDR2 reads FYEKMQ (reference sequence). V lost 2 bases and J 4 bases, leaving 11 bases between the germline ends. CDR3 coding DNA: TGTGCCAGCAGCTTACGGGGCTGGAGCACTGAAGCTTTCTTT. Amino acid sequence: CASSLRGWSTEAFF.

The chain employs TRBV11-2 and TRBJ1-3; weak D call: TRBD1 (5 bases). This CDR3 is built from 14 residues. V shed 1 base and J shed 2 bases, with 6 bases lying between them. Germline V gene data show CDR1 as SGHAT and CDR2 as FQNNGV. As DNA, the CDR3 is TGTGCCAGCAGCTTAGGCAGGGCTGGAAACACCATATATTTT. Protein: CASSLGRAGNTIYF.

The V and J genes are TRBV28 and TRBJ2-7; the match to TRBD2 covers 14 bases. The germline V gene encodes CDR1 MDHEN and CDR2 SYDVKM. V lost 6 bases to trimming and J lost 2 bases; unmatched junction nucleotides: 6. The CDR3 is 16 residues long. CDR3 loop: CASSRGTSGSPYEQYF. CDR3 in DNA: TGTGCCAGCAGCCGGGGGACTAGCGGGAGTCCCTACGAGCAGTACTTC.

The chain recombines TRBV20-1 with TRBJ2-5; TRBD2 might be the D (5 bases). The V end was cut by 5 bases, the J end by 2 bases, with 15 bases between. Germline V CDR1 and CDR2: DFQATT, SNEGSKA (reference sequence). The CDR3 covers 14 residues. CDR3 protein: CSAVSDFPQETQYF. The CDR3 DNA reads TGCAGTGCTGTCTCGGACTTTCCTCAAGAGACCCAGTACTTC.

This clonotype was observed a handful of times. The chain has TRBV6-1 and TRBJ2-7; no definite D call. The V gene's germline CDR1 is MNHNS and CDR2 SASEGT. V shed 6 bases and J shed 1 base, with 13 bases lying between them. The CDR3 sequence is 14 residues long. In nucleotides, the CDR3 is TGTGCCAGCAGACACCTTGGGTCTTCCTACGAGCAGTACTTC. It specifies CASRHLGSSYEQYF.

CDR3 in amino acids: CASSLEGHRRGTQYF. For the CDR3, the DNA is TGCGCCAGCAGCTTGGAGGGCCATCGAAGAGGTACGCAGTATTTT. The J gene is TRBJ2-3, the V gene TRBV5-1; D call uncertain. Looked up from germline, CDR1 is SGHRS and CDR2 is YFSETQ. V was clipped by 0 bases and J by 8 bases, with 16 bases between them. The CDR3 has 15 amino acids.

This clonotype was recorded at least ten times. This chain joins TRBV11-2 and TRBJ2-1; 13 bases are a match to TRBD2. CDR3 length: 16 amino acids. Trimming at V came to 4 bases and at J to 4 bases, leaving 4 bases not matched to a gene. CDR1 and CDR2 from the germline V gene are SGHAT and FQNNGV. DNA of the CDR3: TGTGCCAGCAGCTCGGGACTAGCGGGGATTTACAATGAGCAGTTCTTC. Translating it yields CASSSGLAGIYNEQFF.

The chain carries TRBV30 and TRBJ2-2; D possibly corresponds to TRBD1 (6 bases). Germline-derived CDR1 and CDR2 are GTSNPN and SVGIG (reference sequence). Trimming stripped 0 bases from V and 6 bases from J, with 11 bases between. The CDR3 contains 14 residues. The CDR3 spells CAWSVRGGPGELFF. CDR3 nucleotides: TGTGCCTGGAGTGTACGTGGGGGCCCCGGGGAGCTGTTTTTT.

The rearrangement uses TRBV4-3 and TRBJ1-6; D is uncertain. CDR3 length equals 15 residues. Germline loops: CDR1 LGHNA, CDR2 YSLEER. The V gene lost 0 bases and the J gene lost 7 bases, with 10 bases spanning the gap. In DNA form, the CDR3 reads TGCGCCAGCAGCCAAGATGGGTTAACCAATTCACCCCTCCACTTT. As protein: CASSQDGLTNSPLHF.

CDR3 DNA: TGCAGTGCTAGAGTATTCGGAGGGGGCTCCTACAATGAGCAGTTCTTC. Its translation is CSARVFGGGSYNEQFF. The V and J genes are TRBV20-1 and TRBJ2-1; D may be TRBD1 or TRBD2 (6 bases each). CDR3 length: 16 residues. Between the trimmed V and J ends, which lost 1 base and 0 bases, there was a span of 13 bases. The germline V gene has CDR1 DFQATT and CDR2 SNEGSKA (reference sequence).

This clonotype was detected only a few times. This chain links TRBV20-1 with TRBJ2-1, with D possibly TRBD2 on 6 matching bases. This CDR3 is 13 amino acids long. Between the trimmed V and J ends, which lost 3 bases and 9 bases, there was a span of 15 bases. The germline CDR1 and CDR2 sequences are DFQATT and SNEGSKA (reference sequence). The CDR3 is CSARAGTPSEQFF. The CDR3 DNA is TGCAGTGCTAGGGCCGGGACTCCGAGTGAGCAGTTCTTC.

The genes are TRBV4-3 and TRBJ2-3, with D unresolved. V shed 0 bases and J shed 2 bases, with 9 bases lying between them. This CDR3 is 15 amino acids long. Looked up from germline, CDR1 is LGHNA and CDR2 is YSLEER. CDR3 amino acids: CASSQDMGFTDTQYF. DNA of the CDR3: TGCGCCAGCAGCCAAGATATGGGTTTCACAGATACGCAGTATTTT.

This clonotype came up a few times. The CDR3 reads CAISQGVGNSPLHF. The CDR3 region has the DNA TGTGCCATCAGTCAGGGTGTGGGTAATTCACCCCTCCACTTT. The chain uses TRBV10-3 and TRBJ1-6; maybe TRBD1 (5 bases). CDR3 size: 14 residues. CDR1 is ENHRY and CDR2 is SYGVKD in the germline V gene. Trimming took off 5 bases at V and 6 bases at J, with 11 bases between the two ends.

The CDR3 region has the DNA TGTGCCAGCAGCGTGAGTTCAGGGCAGCAAGAGACCCAGTACTTC. Translating gives CASSVSSGQQETQYF. The chain links TRBV9 to TRBJ2-5, with D perhaps matching TRBD1 (5 bases). From germline, CDR1 is SGDLS and CDR2 YYNGEE. Trimming shortened V by 2 bases and J by 2 bases, and 13 bases separated the two germline ends. The CDR3 sequence is 15 residues long.

This clonotype was seen many times. The chain combines TRBV7-2 with TRBJ2-7; D remains unclear. Germline values: CDR1 SGHTA, CDR2 FQGNSA. V lost 6 bases, J lost 6 bases, and 9 bases lay in between. The CDR3 is made up of 11 amino acids. Here the CDR3 reads CASRNRGEQYF. Written as DNA, the CDR3 is TGTGCCAGCAGGAATCGAGGCGAGCAGTACTTC.

The chain combines TRBV19 with TRBJ1-1; D remains ambiguous. Looked up from germline, CDR1 is LNHDA and CDR2 is SQIVND (reference sequence). V was pared by 4 bases and J by 1 base, with 13 bases between. The CDR3 loop spans 15 amino acids. The CDR3 region is CASSTLLGRNTEAFF. The CDR3 DNA reads as TGTGCCAGTAGTACCCTCCTCGGCAGGAACACTGAAGCTTTCTTT.

To note about this clonotype: The final CDR3 position lacks the conserved phenylalanine or tryptophan, pointing to a likely read error. The rearrangement uses TRBV28 and TRBJ1-6; no reliable D call. This CDR3 is 16 amino acids long. V was pared by 3 bases and J by 4 bases, with 13 bases between. Per germline, CDR1 MDHEN and CDR2 SYDVKM. The CDR3 DNA reads as TGTGCCAGCAGTTTTGGGCAGCCTACTTATAATTCACCCCTCCACCTT. It is translated as CASSFGQPTYNSPLHL.

The V gene is TRBV7-3, the J gene TRBJ2-5; D gene ambiguous. Between the trimmed V and J ends, which lost 1 base and 7 bases, there was a span of 10 bases. Germline CDR1 reads SGHTA; CDR2 reads FQGTGA. CDR3 length: 13 residues. The CDR3 sequence: CASSLNPDGTQYF. CDR3 sequence (DNA): TGTGCCAGCAGCTTAAATCCGGATGGGACCCAGTACTTC.

CDR3 coding DNA: TGTGCCAGCAGCCCCCCGCGTAGGGTTGGTGAGCAGTACTTC. It is translated as CASSPPRRVGEQYF. The rearrangement links TRBV7-2 to TRBJ2-7; D unresolved. The CDR3 runs 14 residues. Per germline, CDR1 SGHTA and CDR2 FQGNSA. The germline V and J ends were trimmed by 5 bases and 7 bases, with 18 bases remaining between them.

This chain uses TRBV20-1 with TRBJ1-1; D not resolved. The CDR3 has 12 amino acids. Germline CDR1 is DFQATT and CDR2 is SNEGSKA (reference sequence). The ends were cut back, 3 bases at V and 0 bases at J, with 5 bases in the middle. The CDR3 sequence is CSARPVNTEAFF. The CDR3 DNA is TGCAGTGCTAGGCCTGTGAACACTGAAGCTTTCTTT.

This clonotype was seen a few times. The chain joins TRBV29-1 to TRBJ2-7, with D unresolved. The CDR3 consists of 10 residues. Trimming cost V 6 bases and J 3 bases, with 6 bases left between them. Germline V gene lookup returns CDR1 SQVTM and CDR2 ANQGSEA. CDR3 nucleotides: TGCAGCGTCATGGGCTACGAGCAGTACTTC. This sequence encodes CSVMGYEQYF.